This T cell receptor beta chain was sequenced during a study of blood T cell repertoires in COVID-19. Overall study context: The study drew acute and convalescent COVID-19 samples from the United States, Italy and Spain. The cDNA or gDNA used as material had been derived from T cells, B-cell-depleted T cells, or PBMCs.

Data came from immunoSEQ multiplex PCR; TCRdb stores just in-frame clones and leaves some out. The sample yields some 220,000 clones, about 82% seen once. This CDR3 has 14 amino acids. Deletions cut 3 bases from V and 5 bases from J, with 13 bases between. Germline CDR1 is MNHNS and CDR2 is SASEGT. This receptor was taken from a woman aged 55-69 years with active or convalescent COVID-19. Sample: peripheral blood. The chain couples TRBV6-1 to TRBJ1-2; D ambiguous. CDR3 nucleotide sequence: TGTGCCAGCAGTGACACGGGATCCGGATATGGCTACACCTTC. Residues: CASSDTGSGYGYTF.